Listed below are T cell receptor beta chains from one sample, sequenced in a study of cytomegalovirus exposure and HLA in healthy donors. The method was immunoSEQ multiplex PCR; TCRdb's version includes in-frame clones alone and lacks a portion of them. The data contain fewer than 200,000 clones, roughly 13% of them singletons. Sequencing was performed on PBMCs. The receptor set was obtained from a man aged 50 or older in good health and CMV-seropositive. Each CDR3 is given with its conserved first and last residue. The D gene is left open where the match is weak. Only part of the rows carry a size: once, few, many, or a class if the clone is expanded.

TRBJ1-4,NA,few,TRBV6-5,CASSYGGIGEKLFF,TGTGCCAGCAGTTACGGAGGGATTGGTGAAAAACTGTTTTTT
TRBJ2-5,TRBD2,NA,TRBV5-4,CASSGGDVSIQETQYF,TGTGCCAGCAGCGGGGGGGACGTTTCTATCCAAGAGACCCAGTACTTC
TRBJ2-6,NA,few,TRBV10-2,CASSVRKTTSGANVLTF,TGCGCCAGCAGTGTGCGGAAAACTACCTCTGGGGCCAACGTCCTGACTTTC
TRBJ1-1,NA,few,TRBV15,CATSRGKGLNTEAFF,TGTGCCACCAGCAGGGGTAAGGGGCTGAACACTGAAGCTTTCTTT
TRBJ1-5,TRBD1,few,TRBV19,CASSIDSGGRNQPQHF,TGTGCCAGTAGTATAGACTCAGGGGGCCGCAATCAGCCCCAGCATTTT
TRBJ1-1,NA,NA,TRBV5-4,CASSLILNTEAFF,TGTGCCAGCAGCTTGATCTTGAACACTGAAGCTTTCTTT
TRBJ1-4,NA,few,TRBV7-2,CASSYGPGEEKLFF,TGTGCCAGCAGCTACGGGCCAGGGGAAGAAAAACTGTTTTTT
TRBJ2-3,TRBD2,few,TRBV5-1,CASGAGGSTDTQYF,TGCGCCAGCGGGGCGGGGGGGAGCACAGATACGCAGTATTTT
TRBJ1-2,NA,NA,TRBV9,CASSARGPGGPNYGYTF,TGTGCCAGCAGCGCGAGGGGACCCGGGGGGCCTAACTATGGCTACACCTTC
TRBJ1-6,NA,NA,TRBV7-9,CASSFMGGDNSPLHF,TGTGCCAGCAGCTTTATGGGGGGAGATAATTCACCCCTCCACTTT
TRBJ2-5,TRBD2,NA,TRBV7-8,CASSLDGGAEETQYF,TGTGCCAGCAGCTTGGACGGGGGGGCCGAGGAGACCCAGTACTTC
TRBJ2-5,TRBD1,NA,TRBV5-1,CASSLGIGGAETQYF,TGCGCCAGCAGCTTGGGAATAGGGGGCGCGGAGACCCAGTACTTC
TRBJ2-7,TRBD2,few,TRBV7-2,CASSLAGGGPRSEQYF,TGTGCCAGCAGCTTAGCGGGCGGGGGGCCCCGCTCCGAGCAGTACTTC
TRBJ1-5,NA,few,TRBV19,CASSTTGTNQPQHF,TGTGCCAGTAGCACTACAGGGACCAATCAGCCCCAGCATTTT
TRBJ2-7,TRBD2,NA,TRBV28,CASTNSGEGEQYF,TGTGCCAGCACCAATTCCGGGGAGGGCGAGCAGTACTTC
TRBJ2-3,NA,NA,TRBV12-5,CASGLVQYTDTQYF,TGTGCTAGTGGTTTGGTACAGTACACAGATACGCAGTATTTT
TRBJ2-1,NA,NA,TRBV6-1,CAGSVTGRDNEQFF,TGTGCCGGCTCGGTGACAGGACGAGACAATGAGCAGTTCTTC
TRBJ2-3,NA,few,TRBV5-8,CASRNLGGLTAPDTQYF,TGTGCCAGCAGGAACCTAGGCGGTTTGACAGCCCCAGATACGCAGTATTTT
TRBJ2-1,NA,few,TRBV7-2,CASSFGQRTNEQFF,TGTGCCAGCAGCTTTGGACAGCGTACGAATGAGCAGTTCTTC
TRBJ1-4,TRBD1,few,TRBV10-3,CAISERQGANEKLFF,TGTGCCATCAGTGAGCGACAGGGGGCTAATGAAAAACTGTTTTTT
TRBJ1-3,TRBD1,NA,TRBV19,CASSTRDRPSGNTIYF,TGTGCCAGTAGTACTAGGGACAGACCCTCTGGAAACACCATATATTTT
TRBJ1-6,NA,NA,TRBV2,CASSGAGLNSPLHF,TGTGCCAGCAGTGGGGCAGGCCTTAATTCACCCCTCCACTTT
TRBJ2-7,NA,few,TRBV7-2,CASSLGGRGEEEQYF,TGTGCCAGCAGCTTAGGAGGCAGGGGGGAGGAGGAGCAGTACTTC
TRBJ2-3,NA,few,TRBV4-1,CASSQEGVPADTQYF,TGCGCCAGCAGCCAAGAAGGAGTTCCGGCAGATACGCAGTATTTT
TRBJ2-1,TRBD2,few,TRBV7-9,CASSLSGGREQFF,TGTGCCAGCAGCCTCAGCGGGGGGCGTGAGCAGTTCTTC
TRBJ1-6,TRBD1,few,TRBV25-1,CASSEYLQGAMGSPLHF,TGTGCCAGCAGTGAATATCTCCAGGGGGCGATGGGTTCACCCCTCCACTTT
TRBJ1-2,NA,few,TRBV19,CARGTGGGGYTF,TGTGCCAGGGGTACCGGGGGGGGCGGCTACACCTTC
TRBJ2-2,NA,few,TRBV30,CAWGGLFTGELFF,TGTGCCTGGGGGGGACTTTTCACCGGGGAGCTGTTTTTT